This entry describes one T cell receptor (beta chain). The antigen remains unidentified. The data belong to a study of CD8+ T cells in alopecia areata. Broader study findings: Higher clonality was seen in lesional scalp than in normal scalp, especially in alopecia totalis/universalis. Relative to mice, TCR sharing across patients was less clear, a difference possibly HLA-related.

Trimming removed 6 bases at V and 4 bases at J, with 12 bases between. The CDR3 has 14 amino acids. Germline V gene lookup returns CDR1 MNHEY and CDR2 SVGAGI. Following RNA extraction, reverse transcription yielded cDNA that acted as the sequencing template. Only in-frame clones appear in the TCRdb table, and some are missing; sequencing was by immunoSEQ multiplex PCR. The sample includes roughly 4,200 clones, about two thirds of them seen just once. The J gene is TRBJ1-4, the V gene TRBV6-5, with D tentatively TRBD1 (5 bases). The receptor comes from a human donor in good health. The sequenced sample was skin. The CDR3: CASRAGRSNEKLFF. For the CDR3, the DNA is TGTGCCAGCAGGGCAGGGAGGAGTAATGAAAAACTGTTTTTT.